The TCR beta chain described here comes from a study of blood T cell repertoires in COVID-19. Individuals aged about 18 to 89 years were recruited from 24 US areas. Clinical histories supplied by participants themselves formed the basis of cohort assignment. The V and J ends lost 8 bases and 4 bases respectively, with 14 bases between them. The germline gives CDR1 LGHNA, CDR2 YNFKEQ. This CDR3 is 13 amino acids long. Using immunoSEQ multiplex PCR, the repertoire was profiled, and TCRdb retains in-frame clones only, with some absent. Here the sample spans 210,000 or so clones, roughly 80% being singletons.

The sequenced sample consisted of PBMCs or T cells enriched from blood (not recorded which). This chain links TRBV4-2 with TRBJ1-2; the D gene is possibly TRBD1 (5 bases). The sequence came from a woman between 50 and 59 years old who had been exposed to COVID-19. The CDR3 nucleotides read TGTGCCAGCTTGGGGGGGGGATCCTATGGCTACACCTTC. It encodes CASLGGGSYGYTF.